This TCR beta chain was recovered during a study of cytomegalovirus exposure and HLA in healthy donors. Study results and caveats: In a later analysis, first-cohort TCR clusters were found to tend to co-occur in the 100 to 150 validation repertoires.

This clone has only one observation. Its antigen is not known. The table came from immunoSEQ multiplex PCR; TCRdb's copy has only in-frame clones and leaves some out. The sample carries tens of thousands of clones, roughly 94% recorded once. The CDR3 is 16 residues long. V shed 1 base and J 4 bases; nucleotides not matched to a gene: 7. CDR1 and CDR2 (germline): MGHRA, YSYEKL. The clonotype originates from a man aged 18 to 29 in good health and CMV-seropositive. The sample taken for sequencing was PBMCs. The rearrangement uses TRBV4-1 and TRBJ2-3; the match to TRBD2 covers 8 bases. CDR3 residues: CASSQVFGAGADTQYF. The CDR3, as DNA: TGCGCCAGCAGCCAAGTTTTCGGAGCGGGAGCAGATACGCAGTATTTT.